Described below is a single TCR beta chain sequence and its context. The target antigen is unknown. The source of the sample is a study of PD-1 blockade in classical Hodgkin lymphoma. Using immunoSEQ multiplex PCR, the repertoire was profiled, and TCRdb retains in-frame clones only, with some absent. The sample records some 49,000 clones, approximately 91% being singletons. General study points: Although disease activity or prior therapy may be involved, causes of the repertoire differences remain undefined.

The time point denotes: newly diagnosed, previously untreated cHL patient sample. PBMCs representing newly diagnosed, untreated classical Hodgkin lymphoma functioned as the comparison. The source is a human donor with classical Hodgkin lymphoma. The sequencing input was peripheral blood mononuclear cells (PBMCs).

CDR3 nucleotide sequence: TGTGCCAGCACCTTTACATTTTCCTATGGCTACACCTTC. Residues: CASTFTFSYGYTF. J is TRBJ1-2 and V is TRBV28; D remains unclear. CDR3 length: 13 residues. The ends were cut back, 7 bases at V and 4 bases at J, with 13 bases in the middle. From germline, CDR1 is MDHEN and CDR2 SYDVKM.